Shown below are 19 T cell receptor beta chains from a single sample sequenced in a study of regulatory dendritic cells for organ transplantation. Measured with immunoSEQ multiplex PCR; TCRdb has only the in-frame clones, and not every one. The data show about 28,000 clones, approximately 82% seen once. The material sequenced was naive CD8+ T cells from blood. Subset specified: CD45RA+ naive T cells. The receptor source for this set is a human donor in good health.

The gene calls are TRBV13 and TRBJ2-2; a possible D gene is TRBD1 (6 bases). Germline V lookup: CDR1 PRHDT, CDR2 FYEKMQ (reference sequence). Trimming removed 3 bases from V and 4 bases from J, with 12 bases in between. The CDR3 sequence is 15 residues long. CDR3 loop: CASSLGQGRTGELFF. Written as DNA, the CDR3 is TGTGCCAGCAGCTTGGGCCAGGGGCGCACCGGGGAGCTGTTTTTT. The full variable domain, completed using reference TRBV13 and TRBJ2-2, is AAGVIQSPRHLIKEKRETATLKCYPIPRHDTVYWYQQGPGQDPQFLISFYEKMQSDKGSIPDRFSAQQFSDYHSELNMSSLELGDSALYFCASSLGQGRTGELFFGEGSRLTVL.

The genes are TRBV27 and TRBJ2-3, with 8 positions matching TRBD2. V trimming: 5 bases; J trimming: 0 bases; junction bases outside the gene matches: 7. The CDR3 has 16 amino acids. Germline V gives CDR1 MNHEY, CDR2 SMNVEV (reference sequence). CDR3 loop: CASSLEAGASTDTQYF. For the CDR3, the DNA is TGTGCCAGCAGTCTCGAAGCGGGGGCTAGCACAGATACGCAGTATTTT.

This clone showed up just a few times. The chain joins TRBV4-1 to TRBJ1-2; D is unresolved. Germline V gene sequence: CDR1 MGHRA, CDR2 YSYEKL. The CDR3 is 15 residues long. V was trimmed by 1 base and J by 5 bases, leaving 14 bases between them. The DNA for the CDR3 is TGCGCCAGCAGCCAAGGTCCGGGAGGCATTTATGGCTACACCTTC. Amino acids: CASSQGPGGIYGYTF.

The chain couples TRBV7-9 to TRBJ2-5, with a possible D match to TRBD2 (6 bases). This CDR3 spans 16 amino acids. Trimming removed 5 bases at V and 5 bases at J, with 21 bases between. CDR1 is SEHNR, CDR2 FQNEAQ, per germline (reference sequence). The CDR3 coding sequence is TGTGCCAGCAGCCCCCCCCCTTGGAGGGCCGGGGAGACCCAGTACTTC. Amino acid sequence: CASSPPPWRAGETQYF.

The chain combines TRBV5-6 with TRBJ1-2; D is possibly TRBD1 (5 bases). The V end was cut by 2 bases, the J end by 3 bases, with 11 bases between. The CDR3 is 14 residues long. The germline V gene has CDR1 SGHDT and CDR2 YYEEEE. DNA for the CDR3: TGTGCCAGCAGCTTAGGAGGGGAAGACTATGGCTACACCTTC. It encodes CASSLGGEDYGYTF. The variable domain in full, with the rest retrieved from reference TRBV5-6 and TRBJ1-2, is DAGVTQSPTHLIKTRGQQVTLRCSPKSGHDTVSWYQQALGQGPQFIFQYYEEEERQRGNFPDRFSGHQFPNYSSELNVNALLLGDSALYLCASSLGGEDYGYTFGSGTRLTVV.

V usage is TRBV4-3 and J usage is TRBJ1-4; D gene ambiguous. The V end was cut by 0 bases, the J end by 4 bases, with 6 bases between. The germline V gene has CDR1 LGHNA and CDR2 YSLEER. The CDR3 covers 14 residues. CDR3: CASSQDRFNEKLFF. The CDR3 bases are TGCGCCAGCAGCCAAGACAGGTTTAATGAAAAACTGTTTTTT.

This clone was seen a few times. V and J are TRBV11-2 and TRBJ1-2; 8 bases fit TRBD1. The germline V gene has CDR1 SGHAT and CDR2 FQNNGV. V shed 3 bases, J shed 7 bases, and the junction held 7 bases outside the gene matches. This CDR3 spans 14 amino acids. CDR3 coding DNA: TGTGCCAGCAGCTTCGCCGACAGGGGCCTTGGCTACACCTTC. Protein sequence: CASSFADRGLGYTF.

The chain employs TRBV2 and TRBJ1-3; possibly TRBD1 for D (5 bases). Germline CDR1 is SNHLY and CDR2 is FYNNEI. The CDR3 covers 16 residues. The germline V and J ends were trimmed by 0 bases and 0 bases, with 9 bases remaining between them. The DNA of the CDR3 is TGTGCCAGCAGTGAAGCAGGGGCGAGCTCTGGAAACACCATATATTTT. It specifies CASSEAGASSGNTIYF.

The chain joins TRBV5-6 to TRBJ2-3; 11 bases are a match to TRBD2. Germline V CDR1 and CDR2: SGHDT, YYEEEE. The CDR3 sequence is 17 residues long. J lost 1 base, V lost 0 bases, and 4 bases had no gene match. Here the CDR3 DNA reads TGTGCCAGCAGCTTGGCCCAACTAGCGGGGGGCACAGATACGCAGTATTTT. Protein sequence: CASSLAQLAGGTDTQYF.

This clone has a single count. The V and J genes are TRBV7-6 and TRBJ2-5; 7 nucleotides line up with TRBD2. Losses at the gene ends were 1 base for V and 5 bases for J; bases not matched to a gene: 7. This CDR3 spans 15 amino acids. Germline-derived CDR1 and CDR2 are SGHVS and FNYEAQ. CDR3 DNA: TGTGCCAGCAGCTTAGGAGCGGGGTCGGGGGAGACCCAGTACTTC. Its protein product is CASSLGAGSGETQYF.

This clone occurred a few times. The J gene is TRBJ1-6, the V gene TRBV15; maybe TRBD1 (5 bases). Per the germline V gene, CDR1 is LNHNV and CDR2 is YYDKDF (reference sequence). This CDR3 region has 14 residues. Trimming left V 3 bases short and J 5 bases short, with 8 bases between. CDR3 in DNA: TGTGCCACCAGCAGCTCAGGGCATAATTCACCCCTCCACTTT. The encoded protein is CATSSSGHNSPLHF.

CDR3 amino acids: CASSPGREVDWEQYF. Here the CDR3 DNA reads TGTGCCAGCAGCCCAGGTCGGGAGGTTGATTGGGAGCAGTACTTC. The chain has TRBV7-9 and TRBJ2-7; 7 bases are shared with TRBD2. This CDR3 has 15 amino acids. Trimming cost V 5 bases and J 7 bases; bases outside gene matches: 14. Germline CDR1 and CDR2: SEHNR and FQNEAQ (reference sequence).

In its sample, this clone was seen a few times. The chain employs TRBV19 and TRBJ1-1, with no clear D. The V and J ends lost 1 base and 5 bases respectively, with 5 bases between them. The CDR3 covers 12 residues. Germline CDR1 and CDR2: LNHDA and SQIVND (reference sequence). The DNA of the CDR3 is TGTGCCAGTAGTATAGGAGTTACTGAAGCTTTCTTT. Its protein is CASSIGVTEAFF.

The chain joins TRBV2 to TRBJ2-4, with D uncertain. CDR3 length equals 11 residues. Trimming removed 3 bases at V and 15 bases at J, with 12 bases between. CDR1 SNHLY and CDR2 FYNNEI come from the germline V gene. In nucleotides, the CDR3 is TGTGCCAGCAGTGAGCAACAAAAGTGGTACTTC. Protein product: CASSEQQKWYF.

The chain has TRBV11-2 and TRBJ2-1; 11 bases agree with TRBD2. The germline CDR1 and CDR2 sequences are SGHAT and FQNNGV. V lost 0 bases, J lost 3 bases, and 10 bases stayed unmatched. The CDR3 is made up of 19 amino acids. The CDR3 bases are TGTGCCAGCAGCTTAGATAATAAACTAGCGGGGGCGTTCTACAATGAGCAGTTCTTC. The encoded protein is CASSLDNKLAGAFYNEQFF.

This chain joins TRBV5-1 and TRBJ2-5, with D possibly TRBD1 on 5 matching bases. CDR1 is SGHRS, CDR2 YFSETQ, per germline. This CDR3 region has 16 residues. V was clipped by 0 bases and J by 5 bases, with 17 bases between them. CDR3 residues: CASSLEGQGGSETQYF. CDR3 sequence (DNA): TGCGCCAGCAGCTTGGAGGGGCAGGGTGGGTCGGAGACCCAGTACTTC.

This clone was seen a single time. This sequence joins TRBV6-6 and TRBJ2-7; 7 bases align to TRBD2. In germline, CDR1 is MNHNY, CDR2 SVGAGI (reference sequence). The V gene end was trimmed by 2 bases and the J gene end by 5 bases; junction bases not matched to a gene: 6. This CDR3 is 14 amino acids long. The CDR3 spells CASSYVRGGNEQYF. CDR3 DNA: TGTGCCAGCAGTTACGTGAGGGGAGGGAACGAGCAGTACTTC.

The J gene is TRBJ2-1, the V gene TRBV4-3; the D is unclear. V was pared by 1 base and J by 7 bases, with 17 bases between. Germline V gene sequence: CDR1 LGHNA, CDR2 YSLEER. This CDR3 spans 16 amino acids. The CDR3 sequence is CASSQGVPGQRNEQFF. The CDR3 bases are TGCGCCAGCAGCCAAGGGGTCCCTGGCCAGAGGAATGAGCAGTTCTTC.

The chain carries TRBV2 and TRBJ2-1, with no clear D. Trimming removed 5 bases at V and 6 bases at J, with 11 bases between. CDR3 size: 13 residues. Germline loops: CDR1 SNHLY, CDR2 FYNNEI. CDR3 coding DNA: TGTGCCAGCAGTCCTCGGGTTATCAATGAGCAGTTCTTC. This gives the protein CASSPRVINEQFF.